These T cell receptor beta chains were read from a single sample in a study of cytomegalovirus exposure and HLA in healthy donors. Produced via immunoSEQ multiplex PCR; TCRdb's table is partial and in-frame only. In the table there are about 110,000 clones, 77% of which are singletons. Sequenced sample: PBMCs. The source is a male donor in good health and CMV-seronegative. The CDR3 runs from the conserved cysteine through the conserved F or W. Fields, in order: V gene, J gene, clone size, D gene, CDR3 protein, CDR3 DNA. The D gene is left open where the match is weak. Clone size is not always given. Where it is, it says once, few, many or a class for expanded clones.

TRBV7-2	TRBJ1-1	-	-	CASSWTLSKAEAFF	TGTGCCAGCAGCTGGACTCTCTCAAAGGCTGAAGCTTTCTTT
TRBV27	TRBJ1-4	-	-	CASSLTRNRATNEKLFF	TGTGCCAGCAGCCTTACCCGCAACAGAGCAACTAATGAAAAACTGTTTTTT
TRBV30	TRBJ2-7	-	TRBD2	CAWSTSGSYEQYF	TGTGCCTGGAGTACTAGCGGGAGTTACGAGCAGTACTTC
TRBV27	TRBJ1-5	few	TRBD1	CASSPTRQGSNQPQHF	TGTGCCAGCAGCCCCACTAGACAGGGTAGCAATCAGCCCCAGCATTTT
TRBV5-1	TRBJ1-1	-	-	CASSFHQGWDTEAFF	TGCGCCAGCAGCTTTCATCAGGGCTGGGACACTGAAGCTTTCTTT
TRBV30	TRBJ1-5	few	-	CAYQIVTVYNQPQHF	TGTGCCTATCAGATCGTGACAGTTTACAATCAGCCCCAGCATTTT
TRBV2	TRBJ2-7	-	-	CASSAGRSIRTYEQYF	TGTGCCAGCAGTGCGGGGAGGTCTATCCGAACCTACGAGCAGTACTTC
TRBV11-3	TRBJ2-1	-	-	CASSLGLPVYGEQFF	TGTGCCAGCAGCTTAGGACTCCCCGTATACGGTGAGCAGTTCTTC
TRBV5-4	TRBJ2-5	-	TRBD1	CASSLRTGGLSETQYF	TGTGCCAGCAGCTTAAGGACAGGGGGCCTTTCGGAGACCCAGTACTTC
TRBV19	TRBJ2-4	-	TRBD2	CASSMVGSGRNQAKNIQYF	TGTGCCAGTAGTATGGTAGGTAGCGGGAGGAACCAAGCCAAAAACATTCAGTACTTC
TRBV7-9	TRBJ2-7	-	-	CASRGEVVDPRGGEQYF	TGTGCCAGCAGGGGAGAGGTGGTGGACCCCCGGGGTGGCGAGCAGTACTTC
TRBV2	TRBJ2-1	-	-	CASSELGSSDEQFF	TGTGCCAGCAGTGAACTCGGGAGTAGCGATGAGCAGTTCTTC
TRBV21-1	TRBJ2-7	-	-	CASTDTISYEQYF	TGTGCCAGCACGGACACAATCTCCTACGAGCAGTACTTC
TRBV6-4	TRBJ1-5	-	TRBD1	CASSRTGEGNQPQHF	TGTGCCAGCAGTAGGACAGGGGAAGGCAATCAGCCCCAGCATTTT
TRBV10-1	TRBJ1-1	-	TRBD1	CASSYHRGETEAFF	TGCGCCAGCAGTTACCACAGGGGAGAGACTGAAGCTTTCTTT
TRBV15	TRBJ2-1	-	TRBD2	CATSRVAGAYNEQFF	TGTGCCACCAGCAGAGTAGCGGGAGCCTACAATGAGCAGTTCTTC
TRBV5-4	TRBJ2-7	-	TRBD1	CASSWDRGSYEQYF	TGTGCCAGCAGCTGGGACAGGGGGAGCTACGAGCAGTACTTC
TRBV5-1	TRBJ1-4	-	-	CASSSEGTNEKLFF	TGCGCCAGCAGCAGTGAGGGAACTAATGAAAAACTGTTTTTT
TRBV30	TRBJ2-1	-	-	CAWSPRGLIYNEQFF	TGTGCCTGGAGTCCTAGGGGACTTATCTACAATGAGCAGTTCTTC
TRBV18	TRBJ1-2	once	-	CASSPTSRGLSSHNYGYTF	TGTGCCAGCTCCCCTACTAGTCGGGGGTTATCATCCCATAACTATGGCTACACCTTC
TRBV19	TRBJ1-2	-	TRBD1	CASMGRGGQVNYGYTF	TGTGCCAGTATGGGTCGGGGCGGACAGGTGAACTATGGCTACACCTTC
TRBV5-4	TRBJ2-3	-	-	CASSLDLAGAAQGTQYF	TGTGCCAGCAGCTTGGACTTGGCGGGGGCAGCACAAGGGACGCAGTATTTT
TRBV19	TRBJ2-7	-	TRBD1	CASSPGPTGAYEQYF	TGTGCCAGTAGTCCAGGGCCGACAGGGGCCTACGAGCAGTACTTC
TRBV18	TRBJ2-2	-	-	CASSRTTGTGELFF	TGTGCCAGCTCACGGACTACAGGCACCGGGGAGCTGTTTTTT
TRBV7-9	TRBJ2-7	-	TRBD1	CASSQTPGTGILEQYF	TGTGCCAGCAGCCAAACTCCCGGGACAGGGATTCTCGAGCAGTACTTC
TRBV19	TRBJ1-1	few	-	CASSIGAENTEAFF	TGTGCCAGTAGTATTGGGGCAGAAAACACTGAAGCTTTCTTT
TRBV19	TRBJ1-5	-	-	CASRPAQGKQPQHF	TGTGCCAGCCGACCCGCCCAGGGAAAACAGCCCCAGCATTTT
TRBV19	TRBJ1-1	-	TRBD1	CATEDRLNTEAFF	TGTGCCACCGAGGACAGGTTGAACACTGAAGCTTTCTTT
TRBV6-1	TRBJ2-7	-	TRBD2	CASSAAGAGAYEQYF	TGTGCCAGCAGTGCCGCCGGAGCGGGAGCCTACGAGCAGTACTTC
TRBV7-6	TRBJ2-7	-	-	CASSLSPGYYEQYF	TGTGCCAGCAGCTTATCTCCAGGATACTACGAGCAGTACTTC
TRBV27	TRBJ1-3	-	TRBD1	CASSVTGQGSTIYF	TGTGCCAGCAGTGTAACGGGACAGGGAAGCACCATATATTTT
TRBV7-6	TRBJ2-3	-	TRBD2	CASRGTSGSADTQYF	TGTGCCAGCAGGGGGACTAGCGGGAGTGCAGATACGCAGTATTTT
TRBV6-5	TRBJ2-7	-	TRBD2	CASSYSKLAGAYEQYF	TGTGCCAGCAGTTACTCGAAACTAGCGGGAGCCTACGAGCAGTACTTC
TRBV14	TRBJ1-2	-	TRBD1	CASSRGTGDDNGYTF	TGTGCCAGCAGCCGTGGGACAGGGGATGATAATGGCTACACCTTC
TRBV12-5	TRBJ1-1	few	TRBD1	CASARGSALEAFF	TGTGCTAGTGCCAGGGGGTCGGCACTTGAAGCTTTCTTT
TRBV10-3	TRBJ1-4	once	-	CASTRAANEKLFF	TGTGCCAGCACTAGGGCTGCTAATGAAAAACTGTTTTTT
TRBV6-5	TRBJ1-2	-	TRBD1	CASSYSEGAHYGYTF	TGTGCCAGCAGTTACTCTGAGGGGGCGCACTATGGCTACACCTTC
TRBV5-1	TRBJ1-1	-	TRBD1	CASRDTGVSITEAFF	TGCGCCAGCAGGGATACAGGGGTGTCGATCACTGAAGCTTTCTTT
TRBV28	TRBJ1-4	-	-	CASSLGAHNEKLFF	TGTGCCAGCAGTTTAGGGGCCCATAATGAAAAACTGTTTTTT
TRBV30	TRBJ2-3	once	-	CAWSPSWAPTDTQYF	TGTGCCTGGAGTCCTTCTTGGGCTCCCACAGATACGCAGTATTTT
TRBV5-4	TRBJ1-1	-	-	CASSLEGINTEAFF	TGTGCCAGCAGCTTGGAGGGGATTAACACTGAAGCTTTCTTT
TRBV5-6	TRBJ2-5	-	-	CASSPLLELGTQYF	TGTGCCAGCAGCCCCCTCCTAGAATTGGGGACCCAGTACTTC
TRBV12-5	TRBJ2-1	-	TRBD2	CASGLATSGSGNEQFF	TGTGCTAGTGGTTTGGCTACTAGCGGGAGCGGGAATGAGCAGTTCTTC
TRBV19	TRBJ2-2	-	TRBD2	CASSIERRTSGLPGELFF	TGTGCCAGTAGTATAGAACGGCGGACTAGCGGGCTCCCCGGGGAGCTGTTTTTT
TRBV6-5	TRBJ2-5	-	TRBD1	CASSYSGGETQYF	TGTGCCAGCAGTTACTCAGGGGGCGAGACCCAGTACTTC
TRBV5-1	TRBJ2-5	-	TRBD2	CASSLGGRAGETQYF	TGCGCCAGCAGCTTGGGCGGGAGGGCCGGAGAGACCCAGTACTTC
TRBV6-6	TRBJ2-2	-	-	CASKTSTLGTGELFF	TGTGCCAGCAAAACTAGCACCTTAGGAACCGGGGAGCTGTTTTTT
TRBV4-1	TRBJ2-1	-	TRBD2	CASSQETSGDYNEQFF	TGCGCCAGCAGCCAGGAGACTAGCGGGGATTACAATGAGCAGTTCTTC
TRBV7-3	TRBJ2-5	-	TRBD1	CASSLTGTGVWETQYF	TGTGCCAGCAGCTTAACGGGGACAGGGGTGTGGGAGACCCAGTACTTC
TRBV6-5	TRBJ1-2	-	TRBD1	CASSRDRGREGYTF	TGTGCCAGCAGCCGGGACAGGGGCCGAGAAGGCTACACCTTC
TRBV4-2	TRBJ2-5	-	TRBD2	CASSPGTSGSETQYF	TGTGCCAGCAGCCCTGGGACTAGCGGGAGTGAGACCCAGTACTTC
TRBV18	TRBJ1-4	-	-	CASSPQGTNEKLFF	TGTGCCAGCTCACCCCAGGGGACTAATGAAAAACTGTTTTTT
TRBV28	TRBJ1-4	few	-	CASGSGNEKLFF	TGTGCCAGCGGCAGCGGAAATGAAAAACTGTTTTTT
TRBV4-1	TRBJ2-1	-	-	CASSQEGLPEQFF	TGCGCCAGCAGCCAAGAGGGGCTCCCTGAGCAGTTCTTC
TRBV4-1	TRBJ2-2	-	-	CASSHEGAGRSGELFF	TGCGCCAGCAGCCATGAAGGGGCCGGGCGGTCCGGGGAGCTGTTTTTT
TRBV27	TRBJ1-2	once	-	CASSRQASNYGYTF	TGTGCCAGCAGTAGACAGGCATCTAACTATGGCTACACCTTC
TRBV6-5	TRBJ2-2	-	-	CASSPLTGELFF	TGTGCCAGCAGCCCCCTGACCGGGGAGCTGTTTTTT
TRBV7-9	TRBJ1-1	-	TRBD1	CASSPRGGGNTEAFF	TGTGCCAGCAGCCCGCGAGGAGGGGGCAACACTGAAGCTTTCTTT
TRBV6-4	TRBJ1-1	-	-	CASSDGGARLTEAFF	TGTGCCAGCAGCGACGGAGGGGCCCGTTTGACTGAAGCTTTCTTT
TRBV19	TRBJ1-1	-	TRBD1	CASSAQGDGTEAFF	TGTGCCAGTAGTGCCCAGGGGGATGGTACTGAAGCTTTCTTT